This T cell receptor (beta chain) was sequenced during a study of OX40 agonist ivuxolimab in advanced cancers. Patients were ineligible given autoimmune disease history or systemic immunosuppression. Libraries were prepared by immunoSEQ multiplex PCR; TCRdb keeps only in-frame clonotypes and omits some of them. This sample has 92,000 or so clones, with 90% found just once. In this sample, this clone turned up once. Looked up from germline, CDR1 is MNHEY and CDR2 is SVGAGI. Trimming stripped 4 bases from V and 6 bases from J, with 6 bases between. This CDR3 is 11 amino acids long. The TCR sequence derives from an adult with an advanced solid tumor such as melanoma, head and neck, liver or kidney cancer. Sequencing was performed on CD4+ or CD8+ T cells sorted from blood, taken in a trial of the OX40 agonist ivuxolimab. The chain uses TRBV6-5 and TRBJ1-1; the D is unclear. DNA of the CDR3: TGTGCCAGCAGTTTTAACGCTGAAGCTTTCTTT. This codes for CASSFNAEAFF.